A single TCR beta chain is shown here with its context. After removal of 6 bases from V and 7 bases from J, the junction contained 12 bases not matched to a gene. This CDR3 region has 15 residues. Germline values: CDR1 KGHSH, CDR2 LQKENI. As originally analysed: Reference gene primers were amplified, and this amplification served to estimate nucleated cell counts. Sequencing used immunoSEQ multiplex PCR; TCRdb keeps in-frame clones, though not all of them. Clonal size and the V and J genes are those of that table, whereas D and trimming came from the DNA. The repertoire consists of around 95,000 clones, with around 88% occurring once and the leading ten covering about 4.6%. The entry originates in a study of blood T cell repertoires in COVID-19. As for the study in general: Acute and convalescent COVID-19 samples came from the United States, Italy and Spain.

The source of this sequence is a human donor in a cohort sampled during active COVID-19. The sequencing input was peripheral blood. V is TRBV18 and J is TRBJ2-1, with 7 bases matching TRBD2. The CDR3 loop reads CASSREGLERNEQFF. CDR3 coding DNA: TGTGCCAGCTCTCGGGAAGGACTAGAAAGGAATGAGCAGTTCTTC.